This is a list of T cell receptor beta chains from one sample in a study of cytomegalovirus exposure and HLA in healthy donors. Data came from immunoSEQ multiplex PCR; TCRdb stores just in-frame clones and leaves some out. This sample has roughly 150,000 clones, with over 65% found just once. The sequenced material came from PBMCs. These receptors all come from a male donor in good health and CMV-seronegative. The CDR3 runs from the conserved cysteine through the conserved F or W. The order of the fields is clone size, J gene, D gene, V gene, CDR3 protein, CDR3 DNA. A D gene is named only where the DNA matches it firmly. The listing skips clone size in some rows; elsewhere it reads once, few, many or a size class.

abundance: NA; j_gene: TRBJ2-1; d_gene: NA; v_gene: TRBV15; CDR3aa: CATSILSGPASEAYNEQFF; CDR3nt: TGTGCCACCAGCATACTTAGCGGTCCCGCTTCAGAGGCCTACAATGAGCAGTTCTTC
abundance: NA; j_gene: TRBJ1-1; d_gene: TRBD1; v_gene: TRBV2; CDR3aa: CASSPDRARNTEAFF; CDR3nt: TGTGCCAGCAGCCCCGACAGGGCGAGGAACACTGAAGCTTTCTTT
abundance: NA; j_gene: TRBJ2-5; d_gene: TRBD1; v_gene: TRBV4-1; CDR3aa: CASSPRTGQETQYF; CDR3nt: TGCGCCAGCAGCCCCAGGACAGGGCAAGAGACCCAGTACTTC
abundance: NA; j_gene: TRBJ2-3; d_gene: TRBD2; v_gene: TRBV18; CDR3aa: CASSPGGKMDTQYF; CDR3nt: TGTGCCAGCTCACCCGGGGGGAAAATGGATACGCAGTATTTT
abundance: NA; j_gene: TRBJ1-6; d_gene: TRBD1; v_gene: TRBV27; CDR3aa: CASSHRDRPFTLHF; CDR3nt: TGTGCCAGCAGCCACAGGGACAGGCCCTTCACCCTCCACTTT
abundance: few; j_gene: TRBJ2-3; d_gene: TRBD1; v_gene: TRBV30; CDR3aa: CAWTRGRHTDTQYF; CDR3nt: TGTGCCTGGACGAGGGGGCGGCACACAGATACGCAGTATTTT
abundance: NA; j_gene: TRBJ2-7; d_gene: NA; v_gene: TRBV18; CDR3aa: CASSPGSIWSEQYF; CDR3nt: TGTGCCAGCTCACCAGGTTCTATCTGGAGCGAGCAGTACTTC
abundance: NA; j_gene: TRBJ1-1; d_gene: TRBD1; v_gene: TRBV18; CDR3aa: CASSPQDRVASAFF; CDR3nt: TGTGCCAGCTCACCCCAGGACAGGGTTGCATCGGCTTTCTTT
abundance: NA; j_gene: TRBJ2-7; d_gene: NA; v_gene: TRBV7-2; CDR3aa: CASSPTLAPHYEQYF; CDR3nt: TGTGCCAGCAGCCCTACCCTAGCGCCGCACTACGAGCAGTACTTC
abundance: once; j_gene: TRBJ2-5; d_gene: TRBD1; v_gene: TRBV6-6; CDR3aa: CAALSPGQGFGQYF; CDR3nt: TGTGCCGCCCTCTCACCGGGACAGGGGTTCGGGCAGTACTTC
abundance: NA; j_gene: TRBJ2-7; d_gene: TRBD1; v_gene: TRBV4-1; CDR3aa: CASSQVTGKIYEQYF; CDR3nt: TGCGCCAGCAGCCAGGTGACAGGGAAAATCTACGAGCAGTACTTC
abundance: NA; j_gene: TRBJ2-7; d_gene: TRBD1; v_gene: TRBV7-9; CDR3aa: CASRGPGQGASYEQYF; CDR3nt: TGTGCCAGCAGAGGACCGGGACAGGGGGCTTCCTACGAGCAGTACTTC
abundance: NA; j_gene: TRBJ2-1; d_gene: TRBD2; v_gene: TRBV6-4; CDR3aa: CASSETSVAEQFF; CDR3nt: TGTGCCAGCAGTGAGACTAGCGTGGCTGAGCAGTTCTTC
abundance: NA; j_gene: TRBJ2-3; d_gene: NA; v_gene: TRBV4-3; CDR3aa: CASSLSVNTDTQYF; CDR3nt: TGCGCCAGCAGCCTTAGCGTAAACACAGATACGCAGTATTTT
abundance: NA; j_gene: TRBJ1-2; d_gene: NA; v_gene: TRBV20-1; CDR3aa: CSARSNYGYTF; CDR3nt: TGCAGTGCCAGGTCCAACTATGGCTACACCTTC
abundance: few; j_gene: TRBJ2-1; d_gene: TRBD2; v_gene: TRBV10-2; CDR3aa: CASSELQREAEQFF; CDR3nt: TGCGCCAGCAGTGAGCTCCAGCGGGAGGCTGAGCAGTTCTTC
abundance: NA; j_gene: TRBJ1-3; d_gene: NA; v_gene: TRBV6-5; CDR3aa: CASSLGGTLGNTTYF; CDR3nt: TGTGCCAGCAGTTTGGGAGGGACGTTAGGAAACACCACATATTTT
abundance: NA; j_gene: TRBJ2-7; d_gene: TRBD2; v_gene: TRBV5-4; CDR3aa: CASSLSGASGYEQYF; CDR3nt: TGTGCCAGCAGCCTCTCCGGGGCTAGCGGCTACGAGCAGTACTTC
abundance: NA; j_gene: TRBJ2-7; d_gene: NA; v_gene: TRBV5-5; CDR3aa: CASSLGGTYEQYF; CDR3nt: TGTGCCAGCAGCTTGGGAGGGACCTACGAGCAGTACTTC
abundance: NA; j_gene: TRBJ2-7; d_gene: NA; v_gene: TRBV9; CDR3aa: CASSPRDFTYEQYF; CDR3nt: TGTGCCAGCAGCCCCCGGGACTTCACCTACGAGCAGTACTTC
abundance: NA; j_gene: TRBJ2-3; d_gene: TRBD1; v_gene: TRBV5-6; CDR3aa: CASSVDREDTQYF; CDR3nt: TGTGCCAGCAGCGTTGACAGGGAGGATACGCAGTATTTT
abundance: NA; j_gene: TRBJ2-2; d_gene: TRBD2; v_gene: TRBV7-9; CDR3aa: CASSLVGRVTGELFF; CDR3nt: TGTGCCAGCAGCTTAGTCGGGAGGGTCACCGGGGAGCTGTTTTTT
abundance: NA; j_gene: TRBJ2-7; d_gene: TRBD1; v_gene: TRBV29-1; CDR3aa: CSARDRDEQYF; CDR3nt: TGCAGCGCCCGGGACAGGGACGAGCAGTACTTC
abundance: once; j_gene: TRBJ1-5; d_gene: NA; v_gene: TRBV10-1; CDR3aa: CASSGGQSAQHF; CDR3nt: TGCGCCAGCAGCGGCGGACAATCAGCCCAGCATTTT
abundance: NA; j_gene: TRBJ1-4; d_gene: NA; v_gene: TRBV7-9; CDR3aa: CASSSGMDSEKLFF; CDR3nt: TGTGCCAGCAGCTCGGGAATGGACAGCGAAAAACTGTTTTTT
abundance: NA; j_gene: TRBJ2-7; d_gene: NA; v_gene: TRBV5-1; CDR3aa: CASSLFSGTYEQYF; CDR3nt: TGCGCCAGCAGCTTGTTTAGCGGAACCTACGAGCAGTACTTC
abundance: NA; j_gene: TRBJ2-1; d_gene: NA; v_gene: TRBV5-4; CDR3aa: CASSLASIPYNEQFF; CDR3nt: TGTGCCAGCAGCTTGGCGTCTATCCCGTACAATGAGCAGTTCTTC
abundance: few; j_gene: TRBJ1-1; d_gene: NA; v_gene: TRBV11-2; CDR3aa: CASSPLRSAGTEAFF; CDR3nt: TGTGCCAGCAGCCCACTCCGATCAGCGGGCACTGAAGCTTTCTTT
abundance: NA; j_gene: TRBJ2-1; d_gene: NA; v_gene: TRBV25-1; CDR3aa: CASIQGLGSDGNEQFF; CDR3nt: TGTGCCAGCATACAGGGTCTCGGCTCTGACGGCAATGAGCAGTTCTTC
abundance: NA; j_gene: TRBJ1-2; d_gene: NA; v_gene: TRBV9; CDR3aa: CASSVTDSNYGYTF; CDR3nt: TGTGCCAGCAGCGTAACTGACAGTAACTATGGCTACACCTTC
abundance: NA; j_gene: TRBJ2-7; d_gene: NA; v_gene: TRBV7-9; CDR3aa: CASSPGPPSVSYEQYF; CDR3nt: TGTGCCAGCAGCCCCGGACCCCCTAGCGTCTCCTACGAGCAGTACTTC
abundance: NA; j_gene: TRBJ2-1; d_gene: TRBD2; v_gene: TRBV7-3; CDR3aa: CASSLLYGGNGLADSYNEQFF; CDR3nt: TGTGCCAGCAGCTTGCTTTACGGGGGGAATGGACTAGCGGACTCCTACAATGAGCAGTTCTTC
abundance: NA; j_gene: TRBJ2-4; d_gene: NA; v_gene: TRBV6-5; CDR3aa: CASSSFSRGANIQYF; CDR3nt: TGTGCCAGCAGTTCCTTTAGCAGGGGTGCAAACATTCAGTACTTC
abundance: NA; j_gene: TRBJ2-1; d_gene: TRBD2; v_gene: TRBV13; CDR3aa: CASSLATSGSFNEQFF; CDR3nt: TGTGCCAGCAGCTTAGCCACTAGCGGGAGCTTCAATGAGCAGTTCTTC
abundance: NA; j_gene: TRBJ2-3; d_gene: TRBD2; v_gene: TRBV15; CDR3aa: CATAASGRRGGADTQYF; CDR3nt: TGTGCCACCGCGGCTAGCGGGAGGCGGGGGGGGGCAGATACGCAGTATTTT
abundance: NA; j_gene: TRBJ2-7; d_gene: TRBD1; v_gene: TRBV13; CDR3aa: CASSDDRGKYEQYF; CDR3nt: TGTGCCAGCAGCGATGACAGGGGAAAGTACGAGCAGTACTTC
abundance: few; j_gene: TRBJ2-2; d_gene: NA; v_gene: TRBV4-3; CDR3aa: CASSQVWQGPGELFF; CDR3nt: TGCGCCAGCAGCCAAGTCTGGCAGGGCCCCGGGGAGCTGTTTTTT
abundance: few; j_gene: TRBJ1-5; d_gene: TRBD1; v_gene: TRBV2; CDR3aa: CASSDKGQVQAQHF; CDR3nt: TGTGCCAGCAGTGATAAGGGACAGGTTCAAGCCCAGCATTTT
abundance: NA; j_gene: TRBJ1-4; d_gene: TRBD1; v_gene: TRBV4-3; CDR3aa: CASSQRQGELFF; CDR3nt: TGCGCCAGCAGCCAGCGACAGGGAGAACTGTTTTTT
abundance: NA; j_gene: TRBJ1-5; d_gene: NA; v_gene: TRBV7-9; CDR3aa: CASSPEGPGSQPQHF; CDR3nt: TGTGCCAGCAGTCCGGAGGGCCCTGGGTCTCAGCCCCAGCATTTT
abundance: NA; j_gene: TRBJ2-5; d_gene: TRBD1; v_gene: TRBV25-1; CDR3aa: CASSLTSRGPGTQYF; CDR3nt: TGTGCCAGCAGTCTCACAAGCAGGGGGCCTGGGACCCAGTACTTC
abundance: NA; j_gene: TRBJ2-7; d_gene: NA; v_gene: TRBV6-5; CDR3aa: CASSYSLPQGPYEQYF; CDR3nt: TGTGCCAGCAGTTACTCGCTTCCACAGGGACCCTACGAGCAGTACTTC
abundance: NA; j_gene: TRBJ2-1; d_gene: TRBD2; v_gene: TRBV6-4; CDR3aa: CASRLAGGNEQFF; CDR3nt: TGTGCCAGCCGACTAGCGGGCGGCAATGAGCAGTTCTTC
abundance: once; j_gene: TRBJ1-4; d_gene: NA; v_gene: TRBV7-9; CDR3aa: CASSLQGTYNEKLFF; CDR3nt: TGTGCCAGCAGCTTACAGGGGACGTACAATGAAAAACTGTTTTTT
abundance: NA; j_gene: TRBJ1-2; d_gene: NA; v_gene: TRBV27; CDR3aa: CASSLTGPLNYGYTF; CDR3nt: TGTGCCAGCAGTTTAACAGGGCCGTTAAACTATGGCTACACCTTC
abundance: NA; j_gene: TRBJ2-1; d_gene: TRBD2; v_gene: TRBV7-2; CDR3aa: CATKPPRASGIFGNEQFF; CDR3nt: TGTGCCACCAAACCCCCCCGGGCTAGCGGGATTTTCGGCAATGAGCAGTTCTTC
abundance: few; j_gene: TRBJ2-1; d_gene: TRBD1; v_gene: TRBV6-5; CDR3aa: CASSYSSGTGGNEQFF; CDR3nt: TGTGCCAGCAGTTACTCTTCCGGGACAGGGGGCAATGAGCAGTTCTTC
abundance: NA; j_gene: TRBJ2-7; d_gene: NA; v_gene: TRBV5-1; CDR3aa: CASSLSPGSYEQYF; CDR3nt: TGCGCCAGCAGCTTGAGCCCAGGGTCCTACGAGCAGTACTTC
abundance: NA; j_gene: TRBJ2-3; d_gene: TRBD2; v_gene: TRBV5-1; CDR3aa: CASSFSLAGASDTQYF; CDR3nt: TGCGCCAGCAGCTTCTCGCTAGCGGGAGCATCAGATACGCAGTATTTT